What follows are 20 T cell receptor beta chains derived from one specimen sequenced in a study of graft-versus-host responses after intestinal transplantation. These receptors' antigens are unknown. Only in-frame clones appear in the TCRdb table, and some are missing; sequencing was by immunoSEQ multiplex PCR. The data hold approximately 99,000 clones, with 91% observed a single time. The source was unstimulated CD4+ T cells sorted from spleen or lymph node cells, collected before transplant. The source is a human donor who was the organ donor for an intestinal transplant.

This chain joins TRBV4-1 and TRBJ2-5; TRBD1 might be the D (8 bases). The germline gives CDR1 MGHRA, CDR2 YSYEKL. Between the trimmed V and J ends, which lost 4 bases and 5 bases, there was a span of 23 bases. The CDR3 runs to 17 residues. For the CDR3, the DNA is TGCGCCAGCAGCCCAAAGGAATTAGGACAGGGAGGGGAGACCCAGTACTTC. It translates to CASSPKELGQGGETQYF.

This chain's CDR3 is CASSQGPGGNEQFF. The CDR3 DNA follows: TGCGCCAGCAGCCAAGGCCCCGGGGGGAATGAGCAGTTCTTC. The chain carries TRBV4-1 and TRBJ2-1; TRBD2 aligns across 7 bases. Germline V gene data show CDR1 as MGHRA and CDR2 as YSYEKL. The V gene end was trimmed by 1 base and the J gene end by 7 bases; junction bases not matched to a gene: 4. The CDR3 is 14 residues long.

The rearrangement uses TRBV18 and TRBJ1-1; TRBD1 might be the D (6 bases). CDR1 KGHSH and CDR2 LQKENI come from the germline V gene. V dropped 1 base and J dropped 1 base, with 16 bases sitting between them. The CDR3 loop spans 17 amino acids. CDR3 region: CASSPLTSGTPNTEAFF. The CDR3 nucleotides are TGTGCCAGCTCACCACTAACCTCCGGGACACCGAACACTGAAGCTTTCTTT.

The rearrangement joins TRBV4-3 to TRBJ1-1, with D maybe TRBD1 (5 bases). In germline, CDR1 is LGHNA, CDR2 YSLEER. The CDR3 totals 14 residues. V shed 6 bases and J shed 4 bases, with 15 bases lying between them. The CDR3 is CASRRHLQGTEAFF. CDR3 in DNA: TGCGCCAGCAGACGACACCTTCAGGGCACTGAAGCTTTCTTT.

This chain joins TRBV7-9 and TRBJ1-4; 10 bases align to TRBD1. The trim removed 3 bases at V and 7 bases at J, leaving 5 bases unmatched. The CDR3 is made up of 15 amino acids. The germline V gene has CDR1 SEHNR and CDR2 FQNEAQ (reference sequence). CDR3 protein: CASSLGQGSSEKLFF. The CDR3 DNA sequence: TGTGCCAGCAGCTTGGGACAGGGGTCTAGTGAAAAACTGTTTTTT.

Here the CDR3 reads CASSPRRLGPETQYF. The CDR3 nucleotides are TGTGCCAGCAGCCCCCGCAGATTGGGCCCAGAGACCCAGTACTTC. The rearrangement uses TRBV7-9 and TRBJ2-5; no firm D call. The CDR3 contains 15 residues. V shed 5 bases and J shed 4 bases, with 17 bases lying between them. Germline V gives CDR1 SEHNR, CDR2 FQNEAQ (reference sequence).

V is TRBV9 and J is TRBJ2-1; the match to TRBD2 covers 12 bases. J lost 3 bases, V lost 3 bases, and 13 bases had no gene match. This CDR3 is 19 amino acids long. Germline V gene sequence: CDR1 SGDLS, CDR2 YYNGEE. This CDR3 reads CASSASPRLAGENYNEQFF. In DNA form, the CDR3 reads TGTGCCAGCAGCGCCAGCCCCCGACTAGCGGGGGAGAACTACAATGAGCAGTTCTTC.

V is TRBV7-9 and J is TRBJ1-4, with 8 positions matching TRBD1. This CDR3 is built from 15 residues. The J segment lost 3 bases and the V segment lost 5 bases, leaving 5 bases of the junction unmatched. Per the germline V gene, CDR1 is SEHNR and CDR2 is FQNEAQ (reference sequence). CDR3 DNA sequence: TGTGCCAGCAGCCAGGACAGGGAGGCTAATGAAAAACTGTTTTTT. This gives the protein CASSQDREANEKLFF.

V usage is TRBV7-9 and J usage is TRBJ1-2, with TRBD1 identical over 8 bases. After removal of 3 bases from V and 8 bases from J, the junction contained 5 bases not matched to a gene. CDR3 length equals 13 residues. Germline lookup yields CDR1 SEHNR and CDR2 FQNEAQ (reference sequence). CDR3 in amino acids: CASSLDRVVGYTF. The CDR3 DNA reads as TGTGCCAGCAGCTTGGACAGGGTGGTAGGCTACACCTTC.

The chain links TRBV7-6 to TRBJ1-4; weak D call: TRBD1 (5 bases). This CDR3 is 15 amino acids long. CDR1 and CDR2 (germline): SGHVS, FNYEAQ. V dropped 2 bases and J dropped 1 base, with 8 bases sitting between them. CDR3 loop: CASSLRQGTNEKLFF. The CDR3 coding sequence is TGTGCCAGCAGCTTACGGCAGGGAACTAATGAAAAACTGTTTTTT.

The chain couples TRBV4-2 to TRBJ1-6, with 9 bases that match TRBD1. The CDR3 loop spans 16 amino acids. The germline V gene encodes CDR1 LGHNA and CDR2 YNFKEQ. With V trimmed by 0 bases and J by 9 bases, 6 bases remained unmatched. In DNA, the CDR3 is TGTGCCAGCAGCCAAGATACGGACAGGGGCGGTTCACCCCTCCACTTT. It is translated as CASSQDTDRGGSPLHF.

This chain uses TRBV7-6 with TRBJ2-7, with 9 positions matching TRBD2. Per the germline V gene, CDR1 is SGHVS and CDR2 is FNYEAQ. This CDR3 spans 14 amino acids. With 3 bases clipped from V and 3 bases from J, the junction kept 3 bases outside the gene matches. The CDR3 region has the DNA TGTGCCAGCAGCTTCGCGGGGGGGAACTACGAGCAGTACTTC. This codes for CASSFAGGNYEQYF.

This clone has only one observation. J is TRBJ2-3 and V is TRBV30, with 9 positions matching TRBD2. The CDR3 spans 15 residues. J gave up 6 bases and V 2 bases, and 9 bases lay outside the gene matches. CDR1 and CDR2 (germline): GTSNPN, SVGIG (reference sequence). CDR3 nucleotides: TGTGCCTGGAGTAGGTCTAGCGGGGTCAGGGATACGCAGTATTTT. Translation gives CAWSRSSGVRDTQYF.

V gene TRBV15 combines with J gene TRBJ2-7; D not certain. V was shortened by 0 bases and J by 3 bases, with 6 bases between the two germline ends. Looked up from germline, CDR1 is LNHNV and CDR2 is YYDKDF (reference sequence). This CDR3 is 13 amino acids long. CDR3 residues: CATSRDFLYEQYF. The CDR3 DNA follows: TGTGCCACCAGCAGAGACTTTCTCTACGAGCAGTACTTC.

This clone was detected once. The chain has TRBV5-1 and TRBJ2-5; 7 bases are a match to TRBD2. Trimming took 4 bases from V and 9 from J; bases not matched to a gene: 15. Germline V gene sequence: CDR1 SGHRS, CDR2 YFSETQ. The CDR3 sequence is 15 residues long. The CDR3 spells CASSPPSIGREAQYF. Written as DNA, the CDR3 is TGCGCCAGCAGCCCGCCGAGCATAGGACGGGAGGCCCAGTACTTC.

The chain has TRBV9 and TRBJ1-2; D is unclear. Trimming cost V 3 bases and J 7 bases, with 16 bases left between them. The CDR3 extends over 14 amino acids. The germline CDR1 and CDR2 sequences are SGDLS and YYNGEE. The CDR3 DNA sequence: TGTGCCAGCAGCGCACCCTCAGGCTTCGCTGGCTACACCTTC. Translated: CASSAPSGFAGYTF. The entire variable domain, with the rest obtained from reference TRBV9 and TRBJ1-2, is as follows: DSGVTQTPKHLITATGQRVTLRCSPRSGDLSVYWYQQSLDQGLQFLIQYYNGEERAKGNILERFSAQQFPDLHSELNLSSLELGDSALYFCASSAPSGFAGYTFGSGTRLTVV.

The chain carries TRBV7-9 and TRBJ2-7, with a possible D match to TRBD2 (6 bases). The length of the CDR3 is 13 residues. Germline values: CDR1 SEHNR, CDR2 FQNEAQ (reference sequence). Trimming left V 1 base short and J 5 bases short, with 9 bases between. In nucleotides, the CDR3 is TGTGCCAGCAGCTTAGGATGGGGGGACGAGCAGTACTTC. It encodes CASSLGWGDEQYF.

This clone showed up just once. This chain uses TRBV7-2 with TRBJ1-5; no clear D. Germline loops: CDR1 SGHTA, CDR2 FQGNSA. This CDR3 is 14 amino acids long. Between the trimmed V and J ends, which lost 1 base and 3 bases, there was a span of 7 bases. As DNA, the CDR3 is TGTGCCAGCAGCTTAGGAGGGTTCAATCAGCCCCAGCATTTT. Translating gives CASSLGGFNQPQHF.

The gene calls are TRBV7-6 and TRBJ2-7; possibly TRBD2 for D (5 bases). Germline CDR1 is SGHVS and CDR2 is FNYEAQ. This CDR3 has 14 residues. Between the trimmed V and J ends, which lost 3 bases and 2 bases, there was a span of 11 bases. The CDR3 reads CASSLAASTYEQYF. CDR3 in DNA: TGTGCCAGCAGCTTGGCGGCTAGCACCTACGAGCAGTACTTC.

This rearrangement joins TRBV7-3 to TRBJ1-1; a weak D match, TRBD1 (5 bases). The ends were cut back, 0 bases at V and 1 base at J, with 9 bases in the middle. Per germline, CDR1 SGHTA and CDR2 FQGTGA. The CDR3 totals 15 residues. CDR3 amino acids: CASSLTGEGNTEAFF. The DNA for the CDR3 is TGTGCCAGCAGCTTAACGGGGGAGGGGAACACTGAAGCTTTCTTT.